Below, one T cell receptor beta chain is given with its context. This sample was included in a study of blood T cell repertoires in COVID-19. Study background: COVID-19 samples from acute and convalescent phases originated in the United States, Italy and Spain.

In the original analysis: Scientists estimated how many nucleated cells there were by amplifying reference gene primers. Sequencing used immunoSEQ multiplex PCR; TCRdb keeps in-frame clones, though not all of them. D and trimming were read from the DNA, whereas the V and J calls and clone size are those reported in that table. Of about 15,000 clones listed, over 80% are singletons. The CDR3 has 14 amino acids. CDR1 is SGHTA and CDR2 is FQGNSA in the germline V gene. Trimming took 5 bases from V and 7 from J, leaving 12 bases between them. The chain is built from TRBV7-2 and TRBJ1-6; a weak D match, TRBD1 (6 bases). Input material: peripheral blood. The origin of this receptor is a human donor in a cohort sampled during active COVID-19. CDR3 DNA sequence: TGTGCCAGCAGCCAAGACAGGATCAATTCACCCCTCCACTTT. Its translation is CASSQDRINSPLHF.